Below, 14 T cell receptor beta chains from the same sample are listed, as sequenced in a study of beta chain features in type 1 diabetes. The study, taken as a whole, reports: The study found moderately but significantly shorter TCRB CDR3s in all four CD4+ subsets of Type 1 diabetes patients.

These receptors have no identified antigens. All of the isolated RNA was reverse transcribed, so expressed TCRB transcripts were sequenced. Assay: immunoSEQ multiplex PCR; the TCRdb copy retains only in-frame clones and omits some. The sample lists about 660,000 clones, about an eighth occurring once. The sequenced material came from naive CD4+ T cells from blood. Every receptor here comes from a man in his late teens or twenties with type 1 diabetes.

The V call is TRBV14, the J call TRBJ1-2; D gene uncertain. CDR1 SGHDN and CDR2 FVKESK come from the germline V gene. The V end lost 4 bases, the J end lost 3 bases, and 15 bases lay between the germline ends. CDR3 size: 15 residues. For the CDR3, the DNA is TGTGCCAGCAGCCCTATACAGCCTATTCACTATGGCTACACCTTC. This encodes CASSPIQPIHYGYTF.

V usage is TRBV5-1 and J usage is TRBJ2-7, with D hard to call. Germline CDR1 reads SGHRS; CDR2 reads YFSETQ. The CDR3 is 13 residues long. V lost 0 bases to trimming and J lost 6 bases, with 10 bases between them. The CDR3 bases are TGCGCCAGCAGCTTGGACAAGGTCGCCGAGCAGTACTTC. The encoded protein is CASSLDKVAEQYF.

About this clone: Other DNA sequences in the same sample also yield this CDR3. J is TRBJ2-5 and V is TRBV5-1; D is unresolved. V was trimmed by 4 bases and J by 3 bases, leaving 4 bases between them. The CDR3 is 11 residues long. Germline V gene lookup returns CDR1 SGHRS and CDR2 YFSETQ. The CDR3 DNA follows: TGCGCCAGCAGCGAGGAAGAGACCCAGTACTTC. Translation: CASSEEETQYF.

This clone was observed a few times. This chain joins TRBV19 and TRBJ1-5; 12 bases agree with TRBD1. This CDR3 contains 17 residues. The ends lost 3 bases at V and 6 bases at J; junction bases unmatched: 9. CDR1 LNHDA and CDR2 SQIVND come from the germline V gene (reference sequence). This chain's CDR3 is CASSIAPPGQGAQPQHF. The CDR3 nucleotides are TGTGCCAGTAGTATCGCCCCCCCGGGACAGGGGGCTCAGCCCCAGCATTTT.

V and J are TRBV7-9 and TRBJ1-2; TRBD1 is a possible D gene (6 bases). This CDR3 is 12 amino acids long. V shed 10 bases and J shed 4 bases, with 13 bases lying between them. Germline V gene sequence: CDR1 SEHNR, CDR2 FQNEAQ (reference sequence). The DNA for the CDR3 is TGTGCCACGTTCAGGGGAGTCTATGGCTACACCTTC. It encodes CATFRGVYGYTF.

This chain links TRBV4-3 with TRBJ1-1; D gene uncertain. The CDR3 has 14 amino acids. Trimming took off 2 bases at V and 0 bases at J, with 7 bases between the two ends. CDR1 is LGHNA and CDR2 is YSLEER in the germline V gene. The CDR3 is CASSQRTLNTEAFF. Here the CDR3 DNA reads TGCGCCAGCAGCCAACGGACGCTGAACACTGAAGCTTTCTTT.

This clone was seen a handful of times. The chain is built from TRBV29-1 and TRBJ2-7; D might be TRBD1 or TRBD2, each matching 5 bases. Germline CDR1 reads SQVTM; CDR2 reads ANQGSEA. This CDR3 has 11 residues. Trimming took off 4 bases at V and 8 bases at J, with 12 bases between the two ends. CDR3 nucleotides: TGCAGCGTTGGGGGGACGGATCAGCAGTACTTC. Protein product: CSVGGTDQQYF.

A few counts support this clone. The chain is built from TRBV27 and TRBJ2-3; the D gene is possibly TRBD1 (5 bases). The V end was cut by 6 bases, the J end by 4 bases, with 20 bases between. In germline, CDR1 is MNHEY, CDR2 SMNVEV (reference sequence). This CDR3 region has 16 residues. CDR3 protein: CASSPLVGRVADTQYF. CDR3 DNA: TGTGCCAGCAGCCCCCTCGTAGGCAGGGTTGCAGATACGCAGTATTTT.

This clone has more than one count but fewer than ten. The chain combines TRBV7-9 with TRBJ2-1, with D unclear. This CDR3 has 12 amino acids. Trimming took 5 bases from V and 3 from J, leaving 5 bases between them. Germline CDR1 is SEHNR and CDR2 is FQNEAQ (reference sequence). The CDR3 region has the DNA TGTGCCAGCAGCAATAACTACAATGAGCAGTTCTTC. Protein product: CASSNNYNEQFF. Looking up the rest from reference TRBV7-9 and TRBJ2-1 gives the full variable domain: DTGVSQNPRHKITKRGQNVTFRCDPISEHNRLYWYRQTLGQGPEFLTYFQNEAQLEKSRLLSDRFSAERPKGSFSTLEIQRTEQGDSAMYLCASSNNYNEQFFGPGTRLTVL.

The chain carries TRBV14 and TRBJ1-2; 8 nucleotides match TRBD1. The CDR3 extends over 15 amino acids. Trimming cost V 4 bases and J 0 bases; bases outside gene matches: 4. CDR1 and CDR2 (germline): SGHDN, FVKESK. CDR3 sequence: CASSRQGTANYGYTF. In DNA, the CDR3 is TGTGCCAGCAGCCGACAGGGGACAGCTAACTATGGCTACACCTTC.

In this sample, this clone turned up a few times. The gene calls are TRBV19 and TRBJ2-1; 9 bases are shared with TRBD2. The V segment lost 8 bases and the J segment 8 bases; nucleotides outside the gene matches: 7. This CDR3 region has 13 residues. In germline, CDR1 is LNHDA, CDR2 SQIVND (reference sequence). The CDR3: CASAGLARDEQFF. The CDR3, as DNA: TGTGCCAGTGCTGGACTAGCGAGGGATGAGCAGTTCTTC. The full variable domain, in which reference TRBV19 and TRBJ2-1 provide the parts outside the CDR3, is DGGITQSPKYLFRKEGQNVTLSCEQNLNHDAMYWYRQDPGQGLRLIYYSQIVNDFQKGDIAEGYSVSREKKESFPLTVTSAQKNPTAFYLCASAGLARDEQFFGPGTRLTVL.

The table lists this clone with a few counts. The chain combines TRBV5-1 with TRBJ2-4; TRBD1 agrees at 7 bases. The CDR3 consists of 14 residues. The V and J ends lost 2 bases and 6 bases, in that order; junction bases with no gene match: 5. In germline, CDR1 is SGHRS, CDR2 YFSETQ. CDR3 amino acids: CASSLQGSGNIQYF. Here the CDR3 DNA reads TGCGCCAGCAGCTTACAGGGGTCTGGAAACATTCAGTACTTC.

The chain links TRBV25-1 to TRBJ2-3, with 9 bases fitting TRBD1. CDR1 MGHDK and CDR2 SYGVNS come from the germline V gene. The CDR3 is made up of 15 amino acids. V lost 3 bases to trimming and J lost 3 bases; unmatched junction nucleotides: 4. As DNA, the CDR3 is TGTGCCAGCAGTGACGAGGGACAGGGTACAGATACGCAGTATTTT. Protein: CASSDEGQGTDTQYF.

The rearrangement uses TRBV9 and TRBJ2-7; 11 bases fit TRBD2. V trimming: 0 bases; J trimming: 6 bases; junction bases outside the gene matches: 14. There are 18 residues in the CDR3. Germline V gene sequence: CDR1 SGDLS, CDR2 YYNGEE. The CDR3 spells CASSVELAGDPRGSEQYF. In nucleotides, the CDR3 is TGTGCCAGCAGCGTAGAACTAGCGGGAGACCCCCGCGGCTCCGAGCAGTACTTC.